This T cell receptor (beta chain) stems from a study of T cells in localized non-small cell lung cancer. Study-level points and caveats: Median approximately 50 top-100 tumor clones were shared with paired adjacent lung.

Clones were read by immunoSEQ multiplex PCR, and TCRdb kept only the in-frame ones, dropping some. The table lists about 79,000 clones, approximately 85% of them singletons. This CDR3 contains 16 residues. The germline V and J ends were trimmed by 2 bases and 1 base, with 12 bases remaining between them. Germline V gene sequence: CDR1 SGHRS, CDR2 YFSETQ. Comment on this clone: Its antigen is currently unknown.

The receptor comes from a female donor of 60 years or more with stage I lung adenocarcinoma. Specimen: peripheral blood, collected before any cancer treatment. The chain employs TRBV5-1 and TRBJ2-2; D remains ambiguous. CDR3 region: CASSLSLVGNTGELFF. CDR3 nucleotide sequence: TGCGCCAGCAGCTTATCGTTGGTCGGGAACACCGGGGAGCTGTTTTTT.